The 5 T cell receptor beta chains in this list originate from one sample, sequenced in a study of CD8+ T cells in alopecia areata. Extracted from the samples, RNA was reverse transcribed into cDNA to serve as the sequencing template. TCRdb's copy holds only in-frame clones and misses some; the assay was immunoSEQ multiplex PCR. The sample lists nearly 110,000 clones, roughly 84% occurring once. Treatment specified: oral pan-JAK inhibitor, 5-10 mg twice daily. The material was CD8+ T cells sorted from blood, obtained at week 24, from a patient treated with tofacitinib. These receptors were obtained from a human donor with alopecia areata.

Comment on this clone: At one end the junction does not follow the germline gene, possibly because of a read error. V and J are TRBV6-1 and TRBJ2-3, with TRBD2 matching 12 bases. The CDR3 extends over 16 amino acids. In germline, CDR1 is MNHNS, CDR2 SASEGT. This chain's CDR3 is CASSEGLAGMADTQYF. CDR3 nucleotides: TGTGCCAGCAGCGAAGGACTAGCGGGGATGGCAGATACGCAGTATTTT.

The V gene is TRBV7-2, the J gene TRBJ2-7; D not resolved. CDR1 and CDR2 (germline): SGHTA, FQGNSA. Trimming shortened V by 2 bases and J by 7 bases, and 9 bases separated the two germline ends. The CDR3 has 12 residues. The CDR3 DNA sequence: TGTGCCAGCAGCTTACTGGGCAGAGAGCAGTACTTC. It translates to CASSLLGREQYF. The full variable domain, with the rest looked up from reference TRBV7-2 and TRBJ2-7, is GAGVSQSPSNKVTEKGKDVELRCDPISGHTALYWYRQSLGQGLEFLIYFQGNSAPDKSGLPSDRFSAERTGGSVSTLTIQRTQQEDSAVYLCASSLLGREQYFGPGTRLTVT.

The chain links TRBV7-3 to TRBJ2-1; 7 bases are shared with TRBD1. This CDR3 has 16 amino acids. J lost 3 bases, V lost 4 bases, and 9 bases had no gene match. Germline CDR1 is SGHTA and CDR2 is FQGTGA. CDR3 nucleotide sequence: TGTGCCAGCAGCTCTCTCGGACAGGATAACTACAATGAGCAGTTCTTC. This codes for CASSSLGQDNYNEQFF.

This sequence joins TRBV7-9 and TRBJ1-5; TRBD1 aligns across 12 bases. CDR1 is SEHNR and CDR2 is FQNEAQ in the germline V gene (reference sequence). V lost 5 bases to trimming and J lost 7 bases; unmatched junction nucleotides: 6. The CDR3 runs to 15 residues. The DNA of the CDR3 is TGTGCCAGCAGCCTGGGACAGGGGGCAGGGCAGCCCCAGCATTTT. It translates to CASSLGQGAGQPQHF. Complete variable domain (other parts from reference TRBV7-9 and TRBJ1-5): DTGVSQNPRHKITKRGQNVTFRCDPISEHNRLYWYRQTLGQGPEFLTYFQNEAQLEKSRLLSDRFSAERPKGSFSTLEIQRTEQGDSAMYLCASSLGQGAGQPQHFGDGTRLSIL.

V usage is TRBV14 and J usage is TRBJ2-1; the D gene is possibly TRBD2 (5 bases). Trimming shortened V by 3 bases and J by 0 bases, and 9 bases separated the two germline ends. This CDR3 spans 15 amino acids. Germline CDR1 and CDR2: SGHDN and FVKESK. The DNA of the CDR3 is TGTGCCAGCAGCCATCCGGGGAGCTCCTACAATGAGCAGTTCTTC. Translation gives CASSHPGSSYNEQFF.